This T cell receptor (beta chain) comes out of a study of T-cell memory formation after mild COVID-19. MiXCR was run by TCRdb on the 5' RACE reads, yielding one entry per CDR3 protein. Here the sample spans about 350,000 distinct CDR3 sequences, approximately 13% being singletons. The CDR3 spans 14 residues. V trimming: 5 bases; J trimming: 5 bases; junction bases outside the gene matches: 7. Germline V gene lookup returns CDR1 MNHEY and CDR2 SMNVEV (reference sequence). Sequenced sample: PBMCs or a T cell subset sorted from them (not recorded which). This receptor was taken from a man aged 18 to 35 who had mild COVID-19 (a few samples of this study predate the infection). Cell type and time point are not known. The rearrangement uses TRBV27 and TRBJ2-5; 8 bases fit TRBD1. The CDR3 DNA reads TGTGCCAGCAGTCCTTCCACAGGGGGGGAGACCCAGTACTTC. The encoded protein is CASSPSTGGETQYF.